The 30 T cell receptor beta chains reported below all come from one sample, sequenced in a study of regulatory T cells in long-lasting Graves disease (dated by TCRdb to the early 2020s). Library preparation was by multiplex PCR. TCRdb lists the instrument as Illumina HiSeq 4000. CDR3 regions were amplified by Arm-PCR with iRepertoire HTBI primers to construct TCR beta libraries. Using fastp trimming at Q25 and MiXCR clonotype assembly, TCRdb reanalyzed the public sequencing data and kept in-frame beta chains. Duplicate CDR3 protein sequences are folded into a single record with the most common DNA and genes. Within this sample are roughly 360,000 distinct CDR3 sequences, with approximately 12% of them counted one time only. About 19% of the sample goes to the ten largest clones. The label giving this sample's time point can be read as: newly diagnosed GD, antithyroid drugs for less than 3 months. For both TCR sequencing and RNA sequencing, RNA was extracted from PBMCs in TRIzol.

In addition, the sample was reused for a study of T cells in Graves' hyperthyroidism and ophthalmopathy.

The sequences come from peripheral blood mononuclear cells (PBMCs), collected at new diagnosis, from a patient treated with antithyroid drugs. The receptors originated from a woman aged 18-30 years with Graves disease. Donor details come from another sample of the same person, matched by shared clones.

This clonotype was observed at least ten times. The V and J genes are TRBV7-2 and TRBJ2-7; no definite D call. The germline V gene encodes CDR1 SGHTA and CDR2 FQGNSA. The CDR3 is 13 residues long. The V gene lost 5 bases and the J gene lost 7 bases, with 15 bases spanning the gap. This CDR3 is CASSPYFFGEQYF. The CDR3 coding sequence is TGTGCCAGCAGCCCCTACTTTTTCGGTGAGCAGTACTTC. The complete variable domain, with remaining parts taken from reference TRBV7-2 and TRBJ2-7, reads GAGVSQSPSNKVTEKGKDVELRCDPISGHTALYWYRQSLGQGLEFLIYFQGNSAPDKSGLPSDRFSAERTGGSVSTLTIQRTQQEDSAVYLCASSPYFFGEQYFGPGTRLTVT.

With respect to this clonotype: The conserved phenylalanine or tryptophan is not found at the CDR3 terminus, so this likely reflects a read error. The V and J genes are TRBV18 and TRBJ1-1; the D is unclear. V lost 3 bases to trimming and J lost 4 bases, with 6 bases between them. The V gene's germline CDR1 is KGHSH and CDR2 LQKENI. The CDR3 length is 12 residues. The CDR3 spells CASSPDRTEAFS. CDR3 bases: TGTGCCAGCTCACCGGACCGCACTGAAGCTTTCTCT.

The rearrangement joins TRBV15 to TRBJ1-5, with D perhaps TRBD1 (6 bases). Germline V gene sequence: CDR1 LNHNV, CDR2 YYDKDF (reference sequence). Trimming left V 6 bases short and J 6 bases short, with 15 bases between. CDR3 size: 14 residues. Here the CDR3 reads CATSTGSSSQPQHF. The CDR3 coding sequence is TGTGCCACCAGTACAGGGTCGTCGAGTCAGCCCCAGCATTTT.

This clonotype was counted only a few times. V and J are TRBV5-5 and TRBJ2-1; tentatively, D is TRBD1 or TRBD2 (5 bases each). The CDR3 runs 11 residues. Germline-derived CDR1 and CDR2 are SGHKS and YYEKEE (reference sequence). Trimming cost V 4 bases and J 12 bases, with 11 bases left between them. CDR3 sequence (DNA): TGTGCCAGCAGCCAGGGAGTGCGGCAGTTCTTC. It translates to CASSQGVRQFF.

This clonotype was observed at least ten times. The V and J genes are TRBV28 and TRBJ2-7, with D perhaps TRBD1 (6 bases). Trimming removed 6 bases from V and 5 bases from J, with 17 bases in between. Germline V gives CDR1 MDHEN, CDR2 SYDVKM. The CDR3 covers 14 residues. DNA of the CDR3: TGTGCCAGCAGCCCCTCTGGGGGCGTGGACGAGCAGTACTTC. It specifies CASSPSGGVDEQYF.

At least ten counts were recorded for this clonotype. The chain is built from TRBV2 and TRBJ2-3, with D perhaps assigned TRBD1 or TRBD2 (6 bases each). Germline values: CDR1 SNHLY, CDR2 FYNNEI. This CDR3 region has 16 residues. The V gene lost 10 bases and the J gene lost 2 bases, with 22 bases spanning the gap. The CDR3 spells CATPSGAIPNTDTQYF. CDR3 DNA sequence: TGTGCCACCCCTTCGGGGGCGATTCCAAACACAGATACGCAGTATTTT.

This sequence joins TRBV6-2 or TRBV6-3 and TRBJ2-7; D is ambiguous. V lost 5 bases, J lost 3 bases, and 8 bases lay in between. The CDR3 covers 12 residues. Germline-derived CDR1 and CDR2 are MNHEY and SVGEGT. The CDR3 DNA follows: TGTGCCAGCAGTAAAAACTACTACGAGCAGTACTTC. Protein: CASSKNYYEQYF.

This clonotype was observed many times. The rearrangement links TRBV19 to TRBJ1-2, with 9 positions matching TRBD1. The V gene end was trimmed by 6 bases and the J gene end by 6 bases; junction bases not matched to a gene: 11. Germline loops: CDR1 LNHDA, CDR2 SQIVND (reference sequence). CDR3 length: 15 amino acids. CDR3 residues: CASSPDRGGLHGYTF. Here the CDR3 DNA reads TGTGCCAGTAGCCCGGACAGGGGAGGATTACATGGCTACACCTTC.

This clonotype was seen many times. The chain uses TRBV28 and TRBJ1-6; D is perhaps TRBD1 (6 bases). This CDR3 spans 14 amino acids. The germline V and J ends were trimmed by 2 bases and 11 bases, with 13 bases remaining between them. CDR1 MDHEN and CDR2 SYDVKM come from the germline V gene. The CDR3 region has the DNA TGTGCCAGCAGTTTAATCACACAGGGTCCACCCCTCCACTTT. This encodes CASSLITQGPPLHF. The full variable domain, rest sourced from reference TRBV28 and TRBJ1-6, is DVKVTQSSRYLVKRTGEKVFLECVQDMDHENMFWYRQDPGLGLRLIYFSYDVKMKEKGDIPEGYSVSREKKERFSLILESASTNQTSMYLCASSLITQGPPLHFGNGTRLTVT.

This clonotype was recorded many times. This sequence joins TRBV12-3 or TRBV12-4 and TRBJ2-7, with D tentatively TRBD2 (6 bases). V lost 1 base, J lost 4 bases, and 11 bases lay in between. This CDR3 has 14 amino acids. The CDR3, as DNA: TGTGCCAGCAGTTTAGGGGACTGGGTGTACGAGCAGTACTTC. Its translation is CASSLGDWVYEQYF.

The sample holds many counts of this clonotype. The V and J genes are TRBV10-3 and TRBJ1-1; D unclear. Trimming removed 6 bases at V and 6 bases at J, with 20 bases between. CDR1 is ENHRY and CDR2 is SYGVKD in the germline V gene. There are 15 residues in the CDR3. CDR3 nucleotides: TGTGCCATCAGCACGGATAGGAGGATGTTTGCTGAAGCTTTCTTT. As protein: CAISTDRRMFAEAFF.

This clonotype was seen ten or more times. The chain employs TRBV4-3 and TRBJ2-2; D is undetermined. The CDR3 has 16 residues. Germline V lookup: CDR1 LGHNA, CDR2 YSLEER. V lost 3 bases and J 2 bases, leaving 13 bases between the germline ends. In DNA form, the CDR3 reads TGCGCCAGCAGCCAGTATTCCAGCTCCAACACCGGGGAGCTGTTTTTT. Encoded protein: CASSQYSSSNTGELFF.

As regards this clonotype: It may be a read error: a sequence one base away is much more abundant. CDR3 in amino acids: CASSPGQSASSPLHF. The CDR3, as DNA: TGTGCCAGCAGCCCAGGACAGTCCGCATCTTCACCCCTCCACTTT. The gene calls are TRBV11-1 and TRBJ1-6, with D possibly being TRBD1 (6 bases). There are 15 residues in the CDR3. V gave up 5 bases and J gave up 9 bases, with 17 bases separating them. Germline values: CDR1 SGHAT, CDR2 FQDESV (reference sequence).

This clonotype was found many times. The chain has TRBV20-1 and TRBJ1-1; D gene ambiguous. The CDR3 has 14 amino acids. The germline V and J ends were trimmed by 3 bases and 1 base, with 12 bases remaining between them. Germline V gene sequence: CDR1 DFQATT, CDR2 SNEGSKA (reference sequence). Here the CDR3 reads CSASSTASNTEAFF. The CDR3 DNA follows: TGCAGTGCTAGCTCCACAGCCTCGAACACTGAAGCTTTCTTT.

This clonotype showed up just a few times. The CDR3 spells CSARTSGTFYEQFF. For the CDR3, the DNA is TGCAGTGCTAGGACTAGCGGGACGTTCTATGAGCAGTTCTTC. The chain couples TRBV20-1 to TRBJ2-1; 11 nucleotides match TRBD2. The CDR3 runs 14 residues. Germline lookup yields CDR1 DFQATT and CDR2 SNEGSKA (reference sequence). J lost 8 bases, V lost 3 bases, and 6 bases had no gene match.

This clonotype was seen only a few times. The chain joins TRBV24-1 to TRBJ2-5; 7 bases fit TRBD2. Germline V lookup: CDR1 KGHDR, CDR2 SFDVKD. This CDR3 is 13 amino acids long. With 1 base clipped from V and 5 bases from J, the junction kept 0 bases outside the gene matches. DNA for the CDR3: TGTGCCACCAGTGATTTCGGGAGGGAGACCCAGTACTTC. This codes for CATSDFGRETQYF.

CDR3 region: CASSFYLAGPTDTQYF. The CDR3 DNA sequence: TGTGCCAGCAGCTTTTACCTAGCGGGACCCACAGATACGCAGTATTTT. V and J are TRBV5-4 and TRBJ2-3; 9 bases are a match to TRBD2. J lost 2 bases, V lost 2 bases, and 6 bases had no gene match. Germline assignment: CDR1 SGHNT and CDR2 YYREEE (reference sequence). The CDR3 sequence is 16 residues long.

This clonotype was seen repeatedly, ten times or more. The chain links TRBV7-9 to TRBJ2-5; 8 positions match TRBD1. Per germline, CDR1 SEHNR and CDR2 FQNEAQ (reference sequence). V lost 6 bases, J lost 1 base, and 7 bases stayed unmatched. This CDR3 has 15 amino acids. The CDR3 sequence is CASSPRGPSQETQYF. The DNA of the CDR3 is TGTGCCAGCAGTCCCAGGGGGCCTTCCCAAGAGACCCAGTACTTC.

This clonotype showed up many times. J is TRBJ1-5 and V is TRBV12-3 or TRBV12-4, with no clear D. The CDR3 runs 15 residues. V was shortened by 1 base and J by 3 bases, with 10 bases between the two germline ends. CDR3: CASSLGEWANQPQHF. The CDR3 bases are TGTGCCAGCAGTTTAGGGGAGTGGGCCAATCAGCCCCAGCATTTT.

This chain joins TRBV5-6 and TRBJ1-2; D might be TRBD1 (6 bases). V gave up 2 bases and J gave up 8 bases, with 13 bases separating them. CDR1 and CDR2 (germline): SGHDT, YYEEEE. The CDR3 contains 13 residues. CDR3 in DNA: TGTGCCAGCAGCTTTACAGGGATTGAGGGCTACACCTTC. This translates into CASSFTGIEGYTF.

At least ten counts were recorded for this clonotype. In DNA, the CDR3 is TGTGCCAGCATCCTACATTTCTTGAACACTGAAGCTTTCTTT. This encodes CASILHFLNTEAFF. V usage is TRBV12-3 or TRBV12-4 and J usage is TRBJ1-1; no reliable D call. This CDR3 spans 14 amino acids. Trimming stripped 7 bases from V and 0 bases from J, with 12 bases between.

This chain joins TRBV7-9 and TRBJ1-4; D remains unclear. V was cut by 1 base and J by 8 bases, with 5 bases left in between. The CDR3 consists of 12 residues. CDR1 and CDR2 from the germline V gene are SEHNR and FQNEAQ (reference sequence). The CDR3 sequence is CASSLGEEKLFF. The CDR3 DNA reads as TGTGCCAGCAGCTTAGGAGAGGAAAAACTGTTTTTT.

The rearrangement links TRBV6-2 or TRBV6-3 to TRBJ2-3; 9 nucleotides agree with TRBD2. The junction had 14 bases not matched to a gene; V was cut back by 6 bases and J by 7 bases. CDR1 and CDR2 from the germline V gene are MNHEY and SVGEGT. This CDR3 contains 16 residues. The CDR3 DNA reads TGTGCCAGCAGGATTCTACTAGCGGGCCCGAGGAATACGCAGTATTTT. Protein sequence: CASRILLAGPRNTQYF.

This chain uses TRBV5-1 with TRBJ1-1; D gene ambiguous. Trimming removed 2 bases from V and 6 bases from J, with 11 bases in between. The CDR3 has 13 residues. Germline V CDR1 and CDR2: SGHRS, YFSETQ. The CDR3 here is CASSFELYAEAFF. Here the CDR3 DNA reads TGCGCCAGCAGCTTTGAGTTGTACGCTGAAGCTTTCTTT. The whole variable domain, filled in from reference TRBV5-1 and TRBJ1-1, reads KAGVTQTPRYLIKTRGQQVTLSCSPISGHRSVSWYQQTPGQGLQFLFEYFSETQRNKGNFPGRFSGRQFSNSRSEMNVSTLELGDSALYLCASSFELYAEAFFGQGTRLTVV.

The chain combines TRBV10-3 with TRBJ2-2; D may be TRBD1 (6 bases). The CDR3 is made up of 16 amino acids. The germline CDR1 and CDR2 sequences are ENHRY and SYGVKD. V dropped 7 bases and J dropped 2 bases, with 17 bases sitting between them. CDR3 DNA: TGTGCCATCAAGTCTCCCGGACAGTCAAACACCGGGGAGCTGTTTTTT. As protein: CAIKSPGQSNTGELFF.

This clonotype appeared many times. The rearrangement joins TRBV28 to TRBJ1-1; D remains unclear. CDR1 MDHEN and CDR2 SYDVKM come from the germline V gene. V was shortened by 4 bases and J by 5 bases, with 23 bases between the two germline ends. This CDR3 spans 17 amino acids. The CDR3 nucleotides read TGTGCCAGCAGTTCACCCCTAGCCCAGGCCTATCTGACTGAAGCTTTCTTT. Protein: CASSSPLAQAYLTEAFF.

This clonotype was detected ten times or more. The chain links TRBV27 to TRBJ2-1; 8 bases are shared with TRBD1. The germline gives CDR1 MNHEY, CDR2 SMNVEV (reference sequence). The V and J ends lost 5 bases and 3 bases, in that order; junction bases with no gene match: 12. The CDR3 is 17 amino acids. The CDR3 reads CASSPRPGQGVYNEQFF. In nucleotides, the CDR3 is TGTGCCAGCAGTCCACGCCCCGGACAGGGAGTCTACAATGAGCAGTTCTTC.

The chain combines TRBV4-2 with TRBJ1-1, with D perhaps TRBD1 (5 bases). The V and J ends lost 8 bases and 6 bases respectively, with 13 bases between them. The CDR3 is 12 residues long. The germline gives CDR1 LGHNA, CDR2 YNFKEQ. For the CDR3, the DNA is TGTGCCAGCGCCCGGGGGTACGCTGAAGCTTTCTTT. This codes for CASARGYAEAFF.

This clonotype was seen many times. The chain uses TRBV6-1 and TRBJ2-1; D remains ambiguous. Germline V gene data show CDR1 as MNHNS and CDR2 as SASEGT. V shed 6 bases and J shed 2 bases, with 14 bases lying between them. The CDR3 length is 15 residues. CDR3: CASRETVNAYNEQFF. As DNA, the CDR3 is TGTGCCAGCAGAGAAACAGTGAACGCCTACAATGAGCAGTTCTTC.

This clonotype has at least ten counts. One end of the junction does not line up with germline, which may come from a read error. The chain carries TRBV9 and TRBJ2-1, with 7 nucleotides matching TRBD1. CDR3 length equals 12 residues. Germline V gives CDR1 SGDLS, CDR2 YYNGEE. The CDR3 DNA sequence: TGTGCCAGCAGCGCACCCTTTGGGACAGTTCATTTC. Its translation: CASSAPFGTVHF. Filled out from reference TRBV9 and TRBJ2-1, the complete variable domain reads DSGVTQTPKHLITATGQRVTLRCSPRSGDLSVYWYQQSLDQGLQFLIQYYNGEERAKGNILERFSAQQFPDLHSELNLSSLELGDSALYFCASSAPFGTVHFGPGTRLTVL.